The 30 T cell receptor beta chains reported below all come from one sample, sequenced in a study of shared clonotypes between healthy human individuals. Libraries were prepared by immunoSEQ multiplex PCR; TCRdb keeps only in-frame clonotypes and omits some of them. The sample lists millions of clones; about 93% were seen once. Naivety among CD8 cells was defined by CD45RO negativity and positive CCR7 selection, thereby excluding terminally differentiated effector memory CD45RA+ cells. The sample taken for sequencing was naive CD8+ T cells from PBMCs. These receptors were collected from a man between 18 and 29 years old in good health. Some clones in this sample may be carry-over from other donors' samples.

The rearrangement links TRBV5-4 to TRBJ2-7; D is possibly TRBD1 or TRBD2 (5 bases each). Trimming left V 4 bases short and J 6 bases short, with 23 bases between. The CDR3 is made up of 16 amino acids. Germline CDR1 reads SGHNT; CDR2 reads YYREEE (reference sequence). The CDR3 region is CASSIRFGATTSEQYF. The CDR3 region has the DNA TGTGCCAGCAGCATAAGGTTCGGGGCCACTACTAGCGAGCAGTACTTC.

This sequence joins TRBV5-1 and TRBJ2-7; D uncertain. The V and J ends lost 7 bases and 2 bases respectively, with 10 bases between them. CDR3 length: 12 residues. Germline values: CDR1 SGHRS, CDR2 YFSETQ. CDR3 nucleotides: TGCGCCAGCGGACCTGGACCCTACGAGCAGTACTTC. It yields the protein CASGPGPYEQYF.

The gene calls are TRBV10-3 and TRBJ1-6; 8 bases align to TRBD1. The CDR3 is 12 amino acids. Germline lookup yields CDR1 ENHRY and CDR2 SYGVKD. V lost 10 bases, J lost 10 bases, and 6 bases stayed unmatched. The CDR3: CATGQGSSPLHF. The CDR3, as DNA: TGTGCCACCGGACAGGGATCGTCACCCCTCCACTTT.

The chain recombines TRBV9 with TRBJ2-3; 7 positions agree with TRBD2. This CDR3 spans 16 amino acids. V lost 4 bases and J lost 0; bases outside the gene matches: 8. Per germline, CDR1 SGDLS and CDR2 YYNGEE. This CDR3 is CASSHRRESSTDTQYF. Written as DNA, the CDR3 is TGTGCCAGCAGCCACCGGCGGGAGTCTAGCACAGATACGCAGTATTTT.

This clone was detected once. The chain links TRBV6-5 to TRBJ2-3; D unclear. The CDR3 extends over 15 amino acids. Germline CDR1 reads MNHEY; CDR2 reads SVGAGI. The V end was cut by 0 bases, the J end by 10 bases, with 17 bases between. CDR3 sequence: CASSYSASGLKPQYF. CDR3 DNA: TGTGCCAGCAGTTACTCGGCGTCAGGCCTTAAACCGCAGTATTTT.

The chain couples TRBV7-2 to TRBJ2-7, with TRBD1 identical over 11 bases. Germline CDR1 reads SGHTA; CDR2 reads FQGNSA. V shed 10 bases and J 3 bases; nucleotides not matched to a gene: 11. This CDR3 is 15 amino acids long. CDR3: CATEGWGQGDYEQYF. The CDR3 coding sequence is TGTGCCACCGAGGGGTGGGGACAGGGGGACTACGAGCAGTACTTC.

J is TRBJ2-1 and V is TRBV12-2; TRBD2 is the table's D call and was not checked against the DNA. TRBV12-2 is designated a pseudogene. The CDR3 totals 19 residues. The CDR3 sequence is CASRLPNQPSGFVCIEQFF. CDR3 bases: TGTGCAAGTCGCTTACCGAACCAACCAAGCGGGTTCGTTTGCATTGAGCAGTTCTTC.

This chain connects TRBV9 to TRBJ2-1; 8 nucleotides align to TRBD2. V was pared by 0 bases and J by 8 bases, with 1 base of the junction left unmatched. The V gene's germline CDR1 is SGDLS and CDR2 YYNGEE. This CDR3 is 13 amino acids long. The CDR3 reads CASSVVGRDEQFF. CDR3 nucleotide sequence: TGTGCCAGCAGCGTAGTCGGGAGGGATGAGCAGTTCTTC.

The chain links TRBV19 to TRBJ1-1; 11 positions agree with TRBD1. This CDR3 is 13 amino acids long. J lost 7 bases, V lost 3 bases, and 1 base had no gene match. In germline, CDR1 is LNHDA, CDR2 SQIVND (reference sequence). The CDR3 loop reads CASSIGTGGEAFF. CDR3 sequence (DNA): TGTGCCAGTAGTATCGGGACAGGGGGTGAAGCTTTCTTT.

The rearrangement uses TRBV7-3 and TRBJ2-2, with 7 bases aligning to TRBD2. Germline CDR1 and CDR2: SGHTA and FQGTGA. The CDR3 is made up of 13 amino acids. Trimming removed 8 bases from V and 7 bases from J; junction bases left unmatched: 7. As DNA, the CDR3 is TGTGCCAGCGGGCGGGAGTCGGGCGGGGAGCTGTTTTTT. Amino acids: CASGRESGGELFF.

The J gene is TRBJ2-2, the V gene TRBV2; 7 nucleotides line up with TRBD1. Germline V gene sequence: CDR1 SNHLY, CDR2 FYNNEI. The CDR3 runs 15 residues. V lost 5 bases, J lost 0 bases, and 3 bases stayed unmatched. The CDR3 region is CASSTGTANTGELFF. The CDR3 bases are TGTGCCAGCAGTACCGGGACAGCGAACACCGGGGAGCTGTTTTTT.

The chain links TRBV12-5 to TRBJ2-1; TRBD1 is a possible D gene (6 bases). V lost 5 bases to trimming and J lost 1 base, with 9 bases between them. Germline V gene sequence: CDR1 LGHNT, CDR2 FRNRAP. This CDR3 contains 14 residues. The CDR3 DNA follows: TGTGCTAGTGGTCTACAGGGTTCCTACAATGAGCAGTTCTTC. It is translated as CASGLQGSYNEQFF.

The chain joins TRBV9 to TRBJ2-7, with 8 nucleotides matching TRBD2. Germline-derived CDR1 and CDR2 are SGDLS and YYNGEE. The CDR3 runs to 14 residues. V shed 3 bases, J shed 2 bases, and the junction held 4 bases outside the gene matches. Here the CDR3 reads CASSAGLATYEQYF. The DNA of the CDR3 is TGTGCCAGCAGCGCAGGACTAGCAACCTACGAGCAGTACTTC.

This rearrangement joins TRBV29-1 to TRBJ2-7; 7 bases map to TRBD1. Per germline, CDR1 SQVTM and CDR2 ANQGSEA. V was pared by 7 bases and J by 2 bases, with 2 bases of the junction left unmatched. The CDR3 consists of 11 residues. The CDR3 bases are TGCAGCGCCGGGACAGCCTACGAGCAGTACTTC. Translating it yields CSAGTAYEQYF.

CDR3 amino acids: CASMSITGKLFF. CDR3 coding DNA: TGTGCCAGCATGTCTATCACGGGGAAACTGTTTTTT. The chain carries TRBV25-1 and TRBJ1-4; D ambiguous. The CDR3 runs 12 residues. Germline lookup yields CDR1 MGHDK and CDR2 SYGVNS. Trimming removed 7 bases from V and 11 bases from J, with 14 bases in between.

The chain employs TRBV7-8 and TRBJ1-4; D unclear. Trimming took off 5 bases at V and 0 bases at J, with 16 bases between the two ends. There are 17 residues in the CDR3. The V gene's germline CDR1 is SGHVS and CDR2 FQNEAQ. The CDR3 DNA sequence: TGTGCCAGCAGCCTAGAGCCCCGGCCGACAACTAATGAAAAACTGTTTTTT. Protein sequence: CASSLEPRPTTNEKLFF.

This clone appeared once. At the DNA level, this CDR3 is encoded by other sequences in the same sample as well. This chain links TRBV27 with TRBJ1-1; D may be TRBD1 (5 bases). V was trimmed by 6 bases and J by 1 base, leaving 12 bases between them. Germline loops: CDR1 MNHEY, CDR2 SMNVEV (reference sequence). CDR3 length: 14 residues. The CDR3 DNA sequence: TGTGCCAGCAGCCGGGACCGTGGGAACACTGAAGCTTTCTTT. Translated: CASSRDRGNTEAFF.

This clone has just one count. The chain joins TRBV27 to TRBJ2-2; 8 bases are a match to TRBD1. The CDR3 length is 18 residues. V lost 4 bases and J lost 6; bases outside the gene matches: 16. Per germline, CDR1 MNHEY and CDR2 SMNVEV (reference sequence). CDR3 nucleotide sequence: TGTGCCAGCAGTTCCGCGGGACAGGTCTATGCCTTGGCCGGGGAGCTGTTTTTT. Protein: CASSSAGQVYALAGELFF.

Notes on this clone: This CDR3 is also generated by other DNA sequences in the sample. The CDR3 is CASRGPGGEQYF. The CDR3 DNA reads TGTGCCAGCAGGGGGCCTGGGGGCGAGCAGTACTTC. This chain joins TRBV2 and TRBJ2-7; perhaps D is TRBD1 or TRBD2 (5 bases each). This CDR3 spans 12 amino acids. Germline lookup yields CDR1 SNHLY and CDR2 FYNNEI. Trimming removed 6 bases at V and 6 bases at J, with 12 bases between.

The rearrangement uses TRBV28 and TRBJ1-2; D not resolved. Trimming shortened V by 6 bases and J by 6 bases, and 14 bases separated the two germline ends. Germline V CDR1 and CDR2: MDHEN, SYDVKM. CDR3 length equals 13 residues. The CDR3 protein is CASSQPGGNGYTF. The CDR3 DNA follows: TGTGCCAGCAGCCAACCGGGAGGCAATGGCTACACCTTC.

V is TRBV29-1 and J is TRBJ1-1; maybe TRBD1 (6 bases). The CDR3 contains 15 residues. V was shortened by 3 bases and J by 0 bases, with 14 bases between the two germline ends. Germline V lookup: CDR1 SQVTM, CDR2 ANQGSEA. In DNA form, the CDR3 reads TGCAGCGTTGACCGGGACAAAGACATGAACACTGAAGCTTTCTTT. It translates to CSVDRDKDMNTEAFF.

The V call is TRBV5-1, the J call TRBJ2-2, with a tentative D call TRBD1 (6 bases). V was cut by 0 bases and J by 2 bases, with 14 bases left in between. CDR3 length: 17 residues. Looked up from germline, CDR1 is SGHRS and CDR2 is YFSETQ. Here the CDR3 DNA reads TGCGCCAGCAGCTTGGTAGGGGGAGTCCCTAACACCGGGGAGCTGTTTTTT. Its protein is CASSLVGGVPNTGELFF. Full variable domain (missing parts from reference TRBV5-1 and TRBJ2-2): KAGVTQTPRYLIKTRGQQVTLSCSPISGHRSVSWYQQTPGQGLQFLFEYFSETQRNKGNFPGRFSGRQFSNSRSEMNVSTLELGDSALYLCASSLVGGVPNTGELFFGEGSRLTVL.

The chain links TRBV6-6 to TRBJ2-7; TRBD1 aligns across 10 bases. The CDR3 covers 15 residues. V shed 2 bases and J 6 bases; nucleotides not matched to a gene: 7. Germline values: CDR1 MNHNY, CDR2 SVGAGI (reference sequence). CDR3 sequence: CASSYLPGQGTEQYF. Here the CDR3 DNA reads TGTGCCAGCAGTTACCTCCCGGGACAGGGGACCGAGCAGTACTTC.

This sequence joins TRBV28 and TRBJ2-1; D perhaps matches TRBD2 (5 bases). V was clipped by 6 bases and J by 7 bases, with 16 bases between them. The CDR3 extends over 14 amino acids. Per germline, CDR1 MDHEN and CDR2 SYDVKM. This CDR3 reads CASSLKYGVNEQFF. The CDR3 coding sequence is TGTGCCAGCAGCTTAAAATACGGGGTTAATGAGCAGTTCTTC.

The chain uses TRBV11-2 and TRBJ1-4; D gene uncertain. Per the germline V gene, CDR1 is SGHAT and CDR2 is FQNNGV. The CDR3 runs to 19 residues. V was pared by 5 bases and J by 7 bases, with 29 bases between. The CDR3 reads CASSQFGNSLGPHGEKLFF. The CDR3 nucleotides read TGTGCCAGCAGCCAATTCGGGAACAGCCTGGGTCCGCACGGTGAAAAACTGTTTTTT.

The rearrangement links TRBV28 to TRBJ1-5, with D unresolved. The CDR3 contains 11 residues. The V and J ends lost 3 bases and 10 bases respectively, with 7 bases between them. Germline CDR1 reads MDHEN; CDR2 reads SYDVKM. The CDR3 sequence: CASSFPEPQHF. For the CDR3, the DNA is TGTGCCAGCAGTTTCCCGGAACCCCAGCATTTT.

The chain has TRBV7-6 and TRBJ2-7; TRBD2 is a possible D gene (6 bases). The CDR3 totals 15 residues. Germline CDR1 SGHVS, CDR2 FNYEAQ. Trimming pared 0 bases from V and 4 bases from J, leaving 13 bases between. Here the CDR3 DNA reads TGTGCCAGCAGCTTAGCGCCGCTAGCGCTTTACGAGCAGTACTTC. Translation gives CASSLAPLALYEQYF.

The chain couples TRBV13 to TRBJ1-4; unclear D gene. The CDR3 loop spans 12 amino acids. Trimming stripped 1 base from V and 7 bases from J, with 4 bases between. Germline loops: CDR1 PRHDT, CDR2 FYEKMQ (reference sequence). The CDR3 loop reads CASSLDAEKLFF. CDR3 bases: TGTGCCAGCAGCTTAGACGCTGAAAAACTGTTTTTT.

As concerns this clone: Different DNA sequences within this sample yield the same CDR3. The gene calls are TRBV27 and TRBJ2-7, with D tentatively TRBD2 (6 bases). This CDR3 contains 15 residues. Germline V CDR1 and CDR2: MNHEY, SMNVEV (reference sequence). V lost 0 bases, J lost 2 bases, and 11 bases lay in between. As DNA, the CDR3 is TGTGCCAGCAGTTTATCCTTGGGGGGACCCTACGAGCAGTACTTC. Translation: CASSLSLGGPYEQYF.

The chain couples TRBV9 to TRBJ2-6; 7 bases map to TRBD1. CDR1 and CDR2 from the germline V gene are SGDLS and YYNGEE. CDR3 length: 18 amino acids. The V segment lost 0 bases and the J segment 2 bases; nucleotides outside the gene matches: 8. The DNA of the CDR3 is TGTGCCAGCAGCGTAGCTCGACAGGGAGTGGCTGGGGCCAACGTCCTGACTTTC. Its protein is CASSVARQGVAGANVLTF.